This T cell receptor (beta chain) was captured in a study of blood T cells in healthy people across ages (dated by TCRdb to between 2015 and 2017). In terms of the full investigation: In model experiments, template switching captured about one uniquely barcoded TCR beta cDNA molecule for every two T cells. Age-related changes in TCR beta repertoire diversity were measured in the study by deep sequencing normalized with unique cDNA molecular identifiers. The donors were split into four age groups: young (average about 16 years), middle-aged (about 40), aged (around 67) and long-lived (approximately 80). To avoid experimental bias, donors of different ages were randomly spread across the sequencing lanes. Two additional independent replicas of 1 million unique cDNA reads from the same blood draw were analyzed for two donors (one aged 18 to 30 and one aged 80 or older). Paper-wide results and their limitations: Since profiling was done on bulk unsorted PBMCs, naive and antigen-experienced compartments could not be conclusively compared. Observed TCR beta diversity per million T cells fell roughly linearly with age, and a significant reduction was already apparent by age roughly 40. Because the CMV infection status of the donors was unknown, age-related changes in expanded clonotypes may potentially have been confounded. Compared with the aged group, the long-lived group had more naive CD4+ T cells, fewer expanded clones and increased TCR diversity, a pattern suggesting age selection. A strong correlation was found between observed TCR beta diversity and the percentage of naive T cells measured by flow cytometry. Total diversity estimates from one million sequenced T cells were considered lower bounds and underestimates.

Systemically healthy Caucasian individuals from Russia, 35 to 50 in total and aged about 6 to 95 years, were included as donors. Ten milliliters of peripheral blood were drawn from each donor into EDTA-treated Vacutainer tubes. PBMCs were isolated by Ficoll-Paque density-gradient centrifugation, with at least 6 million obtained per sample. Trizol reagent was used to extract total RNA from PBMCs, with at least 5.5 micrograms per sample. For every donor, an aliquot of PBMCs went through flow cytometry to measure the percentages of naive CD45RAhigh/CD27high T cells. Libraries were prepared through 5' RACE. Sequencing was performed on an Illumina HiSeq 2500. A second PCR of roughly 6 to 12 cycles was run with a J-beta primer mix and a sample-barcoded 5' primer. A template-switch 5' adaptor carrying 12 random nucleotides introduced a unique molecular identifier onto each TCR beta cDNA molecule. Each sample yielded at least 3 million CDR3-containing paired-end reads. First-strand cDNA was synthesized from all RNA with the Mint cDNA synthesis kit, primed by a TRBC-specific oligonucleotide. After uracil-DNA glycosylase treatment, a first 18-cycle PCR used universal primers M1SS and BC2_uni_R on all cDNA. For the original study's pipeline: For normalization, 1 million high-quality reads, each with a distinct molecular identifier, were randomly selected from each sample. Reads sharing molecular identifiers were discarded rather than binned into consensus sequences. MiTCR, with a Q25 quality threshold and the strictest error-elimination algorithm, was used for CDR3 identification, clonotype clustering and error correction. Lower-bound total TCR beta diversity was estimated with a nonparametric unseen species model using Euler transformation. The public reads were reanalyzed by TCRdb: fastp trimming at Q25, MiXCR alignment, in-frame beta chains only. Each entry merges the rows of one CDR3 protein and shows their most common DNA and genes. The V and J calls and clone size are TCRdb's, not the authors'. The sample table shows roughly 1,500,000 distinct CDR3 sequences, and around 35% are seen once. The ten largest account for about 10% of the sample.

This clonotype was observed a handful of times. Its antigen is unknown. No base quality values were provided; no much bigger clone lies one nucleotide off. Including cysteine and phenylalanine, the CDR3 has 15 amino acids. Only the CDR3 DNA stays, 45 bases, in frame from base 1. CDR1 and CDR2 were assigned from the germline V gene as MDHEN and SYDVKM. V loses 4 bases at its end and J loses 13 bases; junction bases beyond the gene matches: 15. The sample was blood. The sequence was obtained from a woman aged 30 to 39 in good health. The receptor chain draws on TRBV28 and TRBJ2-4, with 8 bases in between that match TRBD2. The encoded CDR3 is CASSSTSGRRVEQYF. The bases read TGTGCCAGCAGTTCTACTAGCGGCCGACGGGTGGAGCAGTACTTC.